The T cell receptor (beta chain) described here comes from a study of cytomegalovirus exposure and HLA in healthy donors. Findings and caveats of the study: Cytomegalovirus status was reportedly diagnosed by the classifier with high sensitivity and specificity. It was confirmed in vitro that three of the CMV-associated chains were specific for CMV antigens. TCR sequences were mostly rare, though some public TCRs occurred in many donors.

The donors were part of the validation cohort, which consisted of under 150 subjects and was separate from the first cohort of 600 to 850 subjects. Profiling relied on immunoSEQ multiplex PCR, and the TCRdb table lists in-frame clones only, not all of them. The sample holds fewer than 150,000 clones, approximately 86% seen once. In this sample, this clone turned up once. What it binds is not known. This sequence originates from a man younger than 30 in good health and CMV-seropositive. The sequencing input was PBMCs.

The CDR3, as DNA: TGTGCCAGCTCACCTAGGGAGCATAGGGAGACCCAGTACTTC. Encoded protein: CASSPREHRETQYF. The chain combines TRBV18 with TRBJ2-5, with D perhaps TRBD2 (5 bases). Trimming cost V 3 bases and J 5 bases, with 13 bases left between them. This CDR3 is built from 14 residues. Germline V gene sequence: CDR1 KGHSH, CDR2 LQKENI.